This T cell receptor beta chain was sequenced during a study of post-analysis software for immune sequencing data. On the study more broadly: Clinical courses comprised relapsing-remitting, secondary progressive and progressive-relapsing multiple sclerosis.

Whole-study results and caveats: When the samples were clustered directly with F measure, those that had been prepared in the same batch showed strong co-clustering. Several TRBV segments were more frequent in patients than controls; TRBV5-6, TRBV5-1 and TRBV20-1 belonged to this group.

TCR beta libraries were prepared from cDNA with unique molecular identifiers. It was from about 0.98 to 11 million T cells that 500,000 or so cDNA molecules came. TCRdb re-called the PCR reads through MiXCR, storing one row per CDR3 protein. The repertoire holds roughly 600,000 distinct CDR3 sequences, with about 44% as singletons. In the case of this clonotype: Its antigen is not identified.

J lost 2 bases, V lost 4 bases, and 4 bases had no gene match. The CDR3 spans 16 residues. This rearrangement joins TRBV12-3 or TRBV12-4 to TRBJ1-5, with TRBD1 matching over 11 bases. The source is a girl between 5 and 17 years old with multiple sclerosis. Material for sequencing was blood. Here the CDR3 DNA reads TGTGCCAGCAGTTGGGGACAGGGGGGCGGCAATCAGCCCCAGCATTTT. This codes for CASSWGQGGGNQPQHF.